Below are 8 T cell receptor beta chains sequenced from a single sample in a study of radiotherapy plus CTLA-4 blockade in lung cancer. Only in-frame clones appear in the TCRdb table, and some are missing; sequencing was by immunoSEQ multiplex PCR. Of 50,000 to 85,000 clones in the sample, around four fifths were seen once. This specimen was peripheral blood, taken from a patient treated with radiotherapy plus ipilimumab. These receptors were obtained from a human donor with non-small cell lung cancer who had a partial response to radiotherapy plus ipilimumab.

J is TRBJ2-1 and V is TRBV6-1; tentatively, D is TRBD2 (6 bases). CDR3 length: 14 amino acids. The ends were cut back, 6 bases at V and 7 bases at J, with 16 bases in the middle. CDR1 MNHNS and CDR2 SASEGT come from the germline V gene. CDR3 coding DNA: TGTGCCAGCAGGGCTAGCCAAGGAGGGAATGAGCAGTTCTTC. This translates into CASRASQGGNEQFF.

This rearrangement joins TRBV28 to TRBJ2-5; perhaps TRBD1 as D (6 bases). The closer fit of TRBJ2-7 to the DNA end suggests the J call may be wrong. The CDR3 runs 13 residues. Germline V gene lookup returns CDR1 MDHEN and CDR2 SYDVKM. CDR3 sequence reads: CASRGAGPLEQYF. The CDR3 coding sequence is TGTGCCAGCAGGGGGGCGGGCCCCCTCGAGCAGTACTTC.

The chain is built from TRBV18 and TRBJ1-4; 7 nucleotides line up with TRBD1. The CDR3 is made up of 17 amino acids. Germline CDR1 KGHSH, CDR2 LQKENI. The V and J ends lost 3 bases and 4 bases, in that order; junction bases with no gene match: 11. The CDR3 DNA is TGTGCCAGCTCACCCTTACAGGGGAAGGGCTATAATGAAAAACTGTTTTTT. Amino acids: CASSPLQGKGYNEKLFF.

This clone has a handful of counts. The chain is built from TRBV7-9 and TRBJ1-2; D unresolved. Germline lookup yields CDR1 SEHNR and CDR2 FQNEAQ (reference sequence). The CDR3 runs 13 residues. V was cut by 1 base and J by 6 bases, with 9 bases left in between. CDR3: CASSLDGRNGYTF. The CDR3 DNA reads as TGTGCCAGCAGCTTAGATGGGCGTAATGGCTACACCTTC.

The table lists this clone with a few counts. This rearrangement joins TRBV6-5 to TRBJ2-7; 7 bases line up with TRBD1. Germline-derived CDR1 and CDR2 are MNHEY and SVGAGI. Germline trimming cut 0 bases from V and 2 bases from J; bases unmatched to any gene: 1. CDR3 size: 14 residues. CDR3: CASSYSTGPYEQYF. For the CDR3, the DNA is TGTGCCAGCAGTTACTCGACAGGGCCCTACGAGCAGTACTTC.

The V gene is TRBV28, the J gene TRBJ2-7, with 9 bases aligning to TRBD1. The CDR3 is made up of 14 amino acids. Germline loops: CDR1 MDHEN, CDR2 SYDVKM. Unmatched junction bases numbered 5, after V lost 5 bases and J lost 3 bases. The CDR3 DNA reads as TGTGCCAGCAGTGAACCGGGACAGGGCTACGAGCAGTACTTC. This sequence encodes CASSEPGQGYEQYF. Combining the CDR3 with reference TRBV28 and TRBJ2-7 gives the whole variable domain DVKVTQSSRYLVKRTGEKVFLECVQDMDHENMFWYRQDPGLGLRLIYFSYDVKMKEKGDIPEGYSVSREKKERFSLILESASTNQTSMYLCASSEPGQGYEQYFGPGTRLTVT.

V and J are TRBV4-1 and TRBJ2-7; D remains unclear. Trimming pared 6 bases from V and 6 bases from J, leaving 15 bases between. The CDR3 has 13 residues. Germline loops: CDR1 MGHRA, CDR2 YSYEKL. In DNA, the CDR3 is TGCGCCAGCAGTCCCCATCCCAGCGCCGAGCAGTACTTC. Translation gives CASSPHPSAEQYF.

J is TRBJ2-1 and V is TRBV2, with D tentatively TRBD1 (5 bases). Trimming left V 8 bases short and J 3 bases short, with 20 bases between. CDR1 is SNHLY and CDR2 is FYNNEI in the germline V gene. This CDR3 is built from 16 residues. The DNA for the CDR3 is TGTGCCAGCCGCATGCCGTCGGCAGGGCTCTACAATGAGCAGTTCTTC. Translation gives CASRMPSAGLYNEQFF.